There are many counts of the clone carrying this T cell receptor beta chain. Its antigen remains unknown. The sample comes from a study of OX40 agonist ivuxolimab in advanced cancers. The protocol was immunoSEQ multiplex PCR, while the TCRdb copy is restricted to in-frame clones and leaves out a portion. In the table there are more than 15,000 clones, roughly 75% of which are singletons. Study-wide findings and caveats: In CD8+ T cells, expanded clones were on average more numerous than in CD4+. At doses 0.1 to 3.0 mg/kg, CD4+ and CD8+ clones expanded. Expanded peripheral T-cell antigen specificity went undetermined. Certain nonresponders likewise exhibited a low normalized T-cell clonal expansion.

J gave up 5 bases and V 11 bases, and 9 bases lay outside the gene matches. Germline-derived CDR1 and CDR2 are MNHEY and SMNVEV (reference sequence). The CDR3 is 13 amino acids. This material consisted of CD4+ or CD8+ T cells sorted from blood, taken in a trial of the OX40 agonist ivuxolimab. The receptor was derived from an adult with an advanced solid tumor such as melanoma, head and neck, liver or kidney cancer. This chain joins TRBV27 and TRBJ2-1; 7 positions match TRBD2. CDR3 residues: CACTSDTHNEQFF. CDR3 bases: TGTGCCTGTACTAGCGACACGCACAATGAGCAGTTCTTC.